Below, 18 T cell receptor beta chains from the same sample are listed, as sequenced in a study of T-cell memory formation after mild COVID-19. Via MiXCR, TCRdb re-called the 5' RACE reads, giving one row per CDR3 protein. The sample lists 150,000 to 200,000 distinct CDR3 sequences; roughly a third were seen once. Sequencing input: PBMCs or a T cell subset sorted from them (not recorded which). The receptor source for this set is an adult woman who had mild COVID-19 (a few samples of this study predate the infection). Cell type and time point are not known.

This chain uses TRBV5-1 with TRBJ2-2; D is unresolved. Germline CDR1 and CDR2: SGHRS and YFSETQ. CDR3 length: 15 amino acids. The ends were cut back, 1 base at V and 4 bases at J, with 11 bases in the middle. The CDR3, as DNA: TGCGCCAGCAGCTTGACACCGACGGGCACCGGGGAGCTGTTTTTT. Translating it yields CASSLTPTGTGELFF. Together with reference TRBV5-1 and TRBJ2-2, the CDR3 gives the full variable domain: KAGVTQTPRYLIKTRGQQVTLSCSPISGHRSVSWYQQTPGQGLQFLFEYFSETQRNKGNFPGRFSGRQFSNSRSEMNVSTLELGDSALYLCASSLTPTGTGELFFGEGSRLTVL.

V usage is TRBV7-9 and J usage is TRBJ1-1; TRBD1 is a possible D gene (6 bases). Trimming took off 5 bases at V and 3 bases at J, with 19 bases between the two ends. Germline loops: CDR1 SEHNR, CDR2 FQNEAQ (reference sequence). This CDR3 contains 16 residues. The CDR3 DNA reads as TGTGCCAGCAGCCCCAAAGCGTACAGGGAGGACACTGAAGCTTTCTTT. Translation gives CASSPKAYREDTEAFF.

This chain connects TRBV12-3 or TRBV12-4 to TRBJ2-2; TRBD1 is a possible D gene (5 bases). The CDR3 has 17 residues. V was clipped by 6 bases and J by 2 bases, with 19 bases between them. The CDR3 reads CASSPTHWTTNTGELFF. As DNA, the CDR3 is TGTGCCAGCAGCCCAACCCACTGGACAACCAACACCGGGGAGCTGTTTTTT.

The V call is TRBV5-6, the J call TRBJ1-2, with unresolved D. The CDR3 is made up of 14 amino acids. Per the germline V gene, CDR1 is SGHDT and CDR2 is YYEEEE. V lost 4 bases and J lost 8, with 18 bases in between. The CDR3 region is CASSLSGSPRGYTF. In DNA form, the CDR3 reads TGTGCCAGCAGCCTGAGCGGGTCGCCTCGCGGCTACACCTTC.

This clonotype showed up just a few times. CDR3 sequence (DNA): TGTGCCAGCAGTGGACGGGGAACGGATGGCTACACCTTC. Translating it yields CASSGRGTDGYTF. The gene calls are TRBV2 and TRBJ1-2; D not resolved. The V gene lost 4 bases and the J gene lost 6 bases, with 12 bases spanning the gap. Germline CDR1 and CDR2: SNHLY and FYNNEI. CDR3 length equals 13 residues.

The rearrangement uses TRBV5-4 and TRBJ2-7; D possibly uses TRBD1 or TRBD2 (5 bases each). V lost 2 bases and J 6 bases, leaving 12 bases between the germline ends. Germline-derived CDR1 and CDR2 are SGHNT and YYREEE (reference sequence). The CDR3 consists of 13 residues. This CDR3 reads CASSLGRESEQYF. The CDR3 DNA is TGTGCCAGCAGCTTAGGCAGGGAGAGCGAGCAGTACTTC.

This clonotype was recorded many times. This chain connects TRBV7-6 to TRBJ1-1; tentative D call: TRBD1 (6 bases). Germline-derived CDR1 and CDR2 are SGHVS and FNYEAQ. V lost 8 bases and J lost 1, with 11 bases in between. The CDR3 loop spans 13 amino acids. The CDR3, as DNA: TGTGCCAGCGCTTCGGGGGCGAACACTGAAGCTTTCTTT. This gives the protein CASASGANTEAFF.

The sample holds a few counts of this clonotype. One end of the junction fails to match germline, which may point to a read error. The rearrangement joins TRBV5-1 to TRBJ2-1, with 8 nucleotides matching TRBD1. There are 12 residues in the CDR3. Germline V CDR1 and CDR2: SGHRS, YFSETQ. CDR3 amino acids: CASSTDRDDQFF. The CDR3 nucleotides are TGCGCCAGCAGTACGGACAGGGATGACCAGTTCTTC.

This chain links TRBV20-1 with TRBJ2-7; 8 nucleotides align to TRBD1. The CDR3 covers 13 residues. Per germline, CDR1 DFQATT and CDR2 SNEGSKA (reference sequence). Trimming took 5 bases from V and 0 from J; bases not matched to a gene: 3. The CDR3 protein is CSARQGSSYEQYF. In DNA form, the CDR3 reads TGCAGTGCTCGACAGGGGTCCTCCTACGAGCAGTACTTC.

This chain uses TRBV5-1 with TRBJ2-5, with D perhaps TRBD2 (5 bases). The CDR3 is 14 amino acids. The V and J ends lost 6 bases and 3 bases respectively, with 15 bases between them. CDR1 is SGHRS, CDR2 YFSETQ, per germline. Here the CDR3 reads CASKKGLSKETQYF. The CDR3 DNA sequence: TGCGCCAGCAAGAAAGGACTCTCTAAAGAGACCCAGTACTTC.

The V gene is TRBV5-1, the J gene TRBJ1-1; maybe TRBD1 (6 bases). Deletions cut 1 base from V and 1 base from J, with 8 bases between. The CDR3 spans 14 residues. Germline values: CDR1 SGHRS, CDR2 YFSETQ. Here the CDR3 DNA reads TGCGCCAGCAGCTTGTACAGGGCGAACACTGAAGCTTTCTTT. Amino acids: CASSLYRANTEAFF. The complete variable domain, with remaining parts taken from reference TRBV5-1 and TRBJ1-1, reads KAGVTQTPRYLIKTRGQQVTLSCSPISGHRSVSWYQQTPGQGLQFLFEYFSETQRNKGNFPGRFSGRQFSNSRSEMNVSTLELGDSALYLCASSLYRANTEAFFGQGTRLTVV.

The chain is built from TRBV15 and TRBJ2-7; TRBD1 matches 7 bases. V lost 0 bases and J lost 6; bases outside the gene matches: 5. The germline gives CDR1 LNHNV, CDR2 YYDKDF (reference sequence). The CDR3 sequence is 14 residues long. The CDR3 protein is CATSRDRGLGEQYF. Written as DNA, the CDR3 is TGTGCCACCAGCAGAGATAGGGGGCTGGGCGAGCAGTACTTC. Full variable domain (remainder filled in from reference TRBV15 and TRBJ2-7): DAMVIQNPRYQVTQFGKPVTLSCSQTLNHNVMYWYQQKSSQAPKLLFHYYDKDFNNEADTPDNFQSRRPNTSFCFLDIRSPGLGDTAMYLCATSRDRGLGEQYFGPGTRLTVT.

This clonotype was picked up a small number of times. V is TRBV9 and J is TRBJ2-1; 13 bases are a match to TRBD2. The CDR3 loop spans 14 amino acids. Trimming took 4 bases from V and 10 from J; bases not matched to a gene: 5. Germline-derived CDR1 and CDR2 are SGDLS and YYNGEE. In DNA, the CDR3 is TGTGCCAGCAGCACGGGACTAGCGGGGCAAGAGCAGTTCTTC. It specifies CASSTGLAGQEQFF.

CDR3 loop: CASNRARDDSNQPQHF. CDR3 nucleotide sequence: TGTGCCAGCAACAGGGCCAGGGACGATAGCAATCAGCCCCAGCATTTT. J is TRBJ1-5 and V is TRBV7-2, with D maybe TRBD1 (6 bases). Germline CDR1 is SGHTA and CDR2 is FQGNSA. V was pared by 7 bases and J by 0 bases, with 16 bases between. The CDR3 runs to 16 residues.

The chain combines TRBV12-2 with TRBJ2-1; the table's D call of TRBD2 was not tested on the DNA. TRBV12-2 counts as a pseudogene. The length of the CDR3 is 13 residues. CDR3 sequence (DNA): TGTGCAAGTCGCAAGGGACGGCACAATGAGCAGTTCTTC. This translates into CASRKGRHNEQFF.

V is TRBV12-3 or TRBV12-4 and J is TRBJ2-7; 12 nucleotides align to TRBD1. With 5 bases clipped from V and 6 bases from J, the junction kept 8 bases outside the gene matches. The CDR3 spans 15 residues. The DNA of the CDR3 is TGTGCCAGCAGTGTGTGGGGACAGGGGGCTGGCGAGCAGTACTTC. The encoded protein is CASSVWGQGAGEQYF.

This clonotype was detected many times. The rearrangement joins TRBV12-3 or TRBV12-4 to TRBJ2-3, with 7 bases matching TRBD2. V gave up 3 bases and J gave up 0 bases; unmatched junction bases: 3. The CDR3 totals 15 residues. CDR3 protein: CASSFLRGSTDTQYF. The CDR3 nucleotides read TGTGCCAGCAGTTTTTTGCGGGGGAGCACAGATACGCAGTATTTT.

The CDR3 loop reads CASSETPELLAEAFF. CDR3 bases: TGTGCCAGCAGCGAGACTCCGGAGCTTTTGGCTGAAGCTTTCTTT. The rearrangement joins TRBV9 to TRBJ1-1; D is unclear. The CDR3 loop spans 15 amino acids. V was trimmed by 3 bases and J by 6 bases, leaving 18 bases between them. Germline V gives CDR1 SGDLS, CDR2 YYNGEE.